This is a list of T cell receptor beta chains from one sample in a study of T cell responses to AZD1222 COVID-19 vaccine. TCRdb keeps only in-frame clones here, not all; method: immunoSEQ multiplex PCR. The sample yields 75,000 to 95,000 clones, 85% seen once. The sample here was peripheral blood, taken 28 days after the second AZD1222 dose. The source is an adult who received the AZD1222 COVID-19 vaccine. Each CDR3 is given with its conserved first and last residue. D genes are given only for firm matches. Some rows have no size entry. The others give once, few or many, or a class for an expanded clone.

d_call: TRBD2
v_call: TRBV14
j_call: TRBJ2-3
clone_size: -
cdr3_nt: TGTGCCAGCAGCCAACCGGGACTAGCGGGAGTAGTAGATACGCAGTATTTT
cdr3_aa: CASSQPGLAGVVDTQYF

d_call: -
v_call: TRBV5-1
j_call: TRBJ1-1
clone_size: -
cdr3_nt: TGCGCCAGCAGCTTCGGTACAGGGAGAACTGAAGCTTTCTTT
cdr3_aa: CASSFGTGRTEAFF

d_call: TRBD1
v_call: TRBV28
j_call: TRBJ2-7
clone_size: -
cdr3_nt: TGTGCCAGCAGCACTGAAACCGGGACAGGGTCCCGGGGGTACTTC
cdr3_aa: CASSTETGTGSRGYF

d_call: -
v_call: TRBV6-2/TRBV6-3
j_call: TRBJ2-2
clone_size: -
cdr3_nt: TGTGCCAGCAGTTACGTGCAGGGCCCAACCGGGGAGCTGTTTTTT
cdr3_aa: CASSYVQGPTGELFF

d_call: TRBD1
v_call: TRBV5-1
j_call: TRBJ2-2
clone_size: -
cdr3_nt: TGCGCCAGCAGCACCCGGACAGGGGGCGCTCCCGGGGAGCTGTTTTTT
cdr3_aa: CASSTRTGGAPGELFF

d_call: -
v_call: TRBV27
j_call: TRBJ2-3
clone_size: -
cdr3_nt: TGTGCCAGCAGCCTGAGGGATACGCAGTATTTT
cdr3_aa: CASSLRDTQYF

d_call: -
v_call: TRBV7-2
j_call: TRBJ2-3
clone_size: -
cdr3_nt: TGTGCCAGCAGCTTTTCGGGGGCCGATACGCAGTATTTT
cdr3_aa: CASSFSGADTQYF

d_call: -
v_call: TRBV7-9
j_call: TRBJ1-2
clone_size: -
cdr3_nt: TGTGCCAGCAGCTTAGTTCGCGCGGACGGCTACACCTTC
cdr3_aa: CASSLVRADGYTF

d_call: TRBD2
v_call: TRBV6-5
j_call: TRBJ2-5
clone_size: few
cdr3_nt: TGTGCCAGCAGCTCCTCGGCTAGCGGCGGGGAGACCCAGTACTTC
cdr3_aa: CASSSSASGGETQYF

d_call: -
v_call: TRBV19
j_call: TRBJ2-5
clone_size: -
cdr3_nt: TGTGCCAGTAGTATCAGCAGCCAAGAGACCCAGTACTTC
cdr3_aa: CASSISSQETQYF

d_call: -
v_call: TRBV7-2
j_call: TRBJ2-1
clone_size: -
cdr3_nt: TGTGCCAGCAGCCCAACCCTGGGATGGGGTGAGCAGTTCTTC
cdr3_aa: CASSPTLGWGEQFF

d_call: -
v_call: TRBV2
j_call: TRBJ1-1
clone_size: once
cdr3_nt: TGTGCCAGCAGTTTAGGACCCCAGGGTGGGACTGAAGCTTTCTTT
cdr3_aa: CASSLGPQGGTEAFF

d_call: -
v_call: TRBV7-2
j_call: TRBJ2-3
clone_size: -
cdr3_nt: TGTGCCAGCAGCTGGAATTGGGGCACAGATACGCAGTATTTT
cdr3_aa: CASSWNWGTDTQYF

d_call: -
v_call: TRBV5-1
j_call: TRBJ2-3
clone_size: -
cdr3_nt: TGCGCCAGCAGCCTCGGGACTGGGGGAGGTGATACGCAGTATTTT
cdr3_aa: CASSLGTGGGDTQYF

d_call: TRBD1
v_call: TRBV4-2
j_call: TRBJ2-7
clone_size: -
cdr3_nt: TGTGCCAGCAGCCAGCCCGGACAGGGGGCGGGGGAGCAGTACTTC
cdr3_aa: CASSQPGQGAGEQYF

d_call: TRBD1
v_call: TRBV18
j_call: TRBJ1-4
clone_size: -
cdr3_nt: TGTGCCAGCTCACCACCGCAGGGGGACCATGAAAAACTGTTTTTT
cdr3_aa: CASSPPQGDHEKLFF

d_call: TRBD1
v_call: TRBV30
j_call: TRBJ1-5
clone_size: -
cdr3_nt: TGTGCCTGGCAGGGGGCGGTTAATCAGCCCCAGCATTTT
cdr3_aa: CAWQGAVNQPQHF

d_call: -
v_call: TRBV16
j_call: TRBJ1-2
clone_size: -
cdr3_nt: TGTGCCAGCAGCCAATTTTACGGAGGAGCTAACTATGGCTACACCTTC
cdr3_aa: CASSQFYGGANYGYTF

d_call: TRBD2
v_call: TRBV6-2/TRBV6-3
j_call: TRBJ2-2
clone_size: -
cdr3_nt: TGTGCCAGCAGTTCGGGACTAGCGGGAGTTACCGGGGAGCTGTTTTTT
cdr3_aa: CASSSGLAGVTGELFF

d_call: -
v_call: TRBV6-5
j_call: TRBJ1-1
clone_size: -
cdr3_nt: TGTGCCAGCAGTTACATGGACCTCGGGATGAACACTGAAGCTTTCTTT
cdr3_aa: CASSYMDLGMNTEAFF